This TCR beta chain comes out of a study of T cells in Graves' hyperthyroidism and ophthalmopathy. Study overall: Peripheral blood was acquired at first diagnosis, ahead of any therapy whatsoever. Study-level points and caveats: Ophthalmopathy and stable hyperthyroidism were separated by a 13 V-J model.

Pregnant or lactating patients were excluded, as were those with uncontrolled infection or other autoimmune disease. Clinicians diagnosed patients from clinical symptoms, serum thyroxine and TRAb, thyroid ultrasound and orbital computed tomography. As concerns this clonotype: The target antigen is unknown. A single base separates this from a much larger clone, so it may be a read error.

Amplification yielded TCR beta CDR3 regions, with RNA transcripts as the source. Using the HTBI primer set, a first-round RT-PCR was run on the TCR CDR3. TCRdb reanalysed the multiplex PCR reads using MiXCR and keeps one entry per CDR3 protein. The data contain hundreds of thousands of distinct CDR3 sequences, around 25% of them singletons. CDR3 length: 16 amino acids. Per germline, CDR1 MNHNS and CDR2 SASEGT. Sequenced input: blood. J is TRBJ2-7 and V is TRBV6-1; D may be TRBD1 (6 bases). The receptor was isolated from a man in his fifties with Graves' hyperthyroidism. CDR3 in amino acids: CTSRPSGDISSYEQYF. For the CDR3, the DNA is TGTACCAGCAGGCCTTCCGGGGACATCAGCTCCTACGAGCAGTACTTC.